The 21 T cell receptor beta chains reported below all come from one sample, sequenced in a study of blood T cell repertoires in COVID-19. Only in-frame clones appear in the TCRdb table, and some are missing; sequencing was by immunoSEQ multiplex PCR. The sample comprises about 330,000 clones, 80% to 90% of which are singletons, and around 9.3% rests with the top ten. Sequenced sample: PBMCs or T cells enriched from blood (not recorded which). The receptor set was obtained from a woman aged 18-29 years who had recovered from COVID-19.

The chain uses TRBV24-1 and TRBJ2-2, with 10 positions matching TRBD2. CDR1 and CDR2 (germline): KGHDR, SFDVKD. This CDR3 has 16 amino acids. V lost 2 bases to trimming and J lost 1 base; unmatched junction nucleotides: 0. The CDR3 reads CATSDWTSGNTGELFF. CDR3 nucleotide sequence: TGTGCCACCAGTGATTGGACTAGCGGGAACACCGGGGAGCTGTTTTTT.

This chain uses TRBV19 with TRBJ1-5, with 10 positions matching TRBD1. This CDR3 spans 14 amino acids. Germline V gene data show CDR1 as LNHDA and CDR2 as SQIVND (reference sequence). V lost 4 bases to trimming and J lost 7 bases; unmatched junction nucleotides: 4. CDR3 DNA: TGTGCCAGTAGTACGACAGGGGGCGGGCAGCCCCAGCATTTT. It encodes CASSTTGGGQPQHF.

CDR3: CASSARGHEQFF. For the CDR3, the DNA is TGTGCCAGCAGCGCAAGGGGGCATGAGCAGTTCTTC. V is TRBV7-6 and J is TRBJ2-1; 7 nucleotides agree with TRBD1. Germline CDR1 reads SGHVS; CDR2 reads FNYEAQ. The V gene end was trimmed by 5 bases and the J gene end by 8 bases; junction bases not matched to a gene: 3. The CDR3 contains 12 residues.

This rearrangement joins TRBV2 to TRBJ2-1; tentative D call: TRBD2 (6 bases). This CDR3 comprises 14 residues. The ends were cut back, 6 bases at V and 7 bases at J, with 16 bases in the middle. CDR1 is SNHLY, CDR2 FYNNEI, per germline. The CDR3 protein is CASRKSGLTNEQFF. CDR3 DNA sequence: TGTGCCAGCAGAAAGTCGGGACTCACTAATGAGCAGTTCTTC.

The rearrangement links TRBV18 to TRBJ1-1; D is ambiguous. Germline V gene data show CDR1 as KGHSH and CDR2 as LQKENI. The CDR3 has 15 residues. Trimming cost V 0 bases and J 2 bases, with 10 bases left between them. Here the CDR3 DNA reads TGTGCCAGCTCACCACCTGTTGTACATAACACTGAAGCTTTCTTT. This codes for CASSPPVVHNTEAFF.

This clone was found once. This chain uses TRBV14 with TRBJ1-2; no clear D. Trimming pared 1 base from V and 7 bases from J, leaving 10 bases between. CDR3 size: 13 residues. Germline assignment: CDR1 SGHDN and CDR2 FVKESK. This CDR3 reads CASSQGAEAGYTF. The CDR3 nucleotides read TGTGCCAGCAGCCAAGGAGCAGAGGCTGGCTACACCTTC.

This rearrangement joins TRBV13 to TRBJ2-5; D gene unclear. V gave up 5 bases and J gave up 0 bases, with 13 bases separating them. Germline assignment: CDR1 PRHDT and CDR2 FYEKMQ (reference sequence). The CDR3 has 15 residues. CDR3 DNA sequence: TGTGCCAGCAGCCTCCGCCGGAGAAACCAAGAGACCCAGTACTTC. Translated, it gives CASSLRRRNQETQYF. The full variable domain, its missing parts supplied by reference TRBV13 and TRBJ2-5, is AAGVIQSPRHLIKEKRETATLKCYPIPRHDTVYWYQQGPGQDPQFLISFYEKMQSDKGSIPDRFSAQQFSDYHSELNMSSLELGDSALYFCASSLRRRNQETQYFGPGTRLLVL.

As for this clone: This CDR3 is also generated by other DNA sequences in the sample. CDR3 residues: CASSPGRTNEKLFF. DNA for the CDR3: TGTGCCAGCTCACCGGGGCGAACTAATGAAAAACTGTTTTTT. This sequence joins TRBV18 and TRBJ1-4; maybe TRBD1 (5 bases). CDR3 length equals 14 residues. Germline V gene lookup returns CDR1 KGHSH and CDR2 LQKENI. V lost 3 bases, J lost 1 base, and 6 bases lay in between.

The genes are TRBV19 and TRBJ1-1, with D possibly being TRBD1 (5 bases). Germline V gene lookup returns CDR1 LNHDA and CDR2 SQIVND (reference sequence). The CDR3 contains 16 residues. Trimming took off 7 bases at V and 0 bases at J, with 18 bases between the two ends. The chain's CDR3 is CASNPGVINLNTEAFF. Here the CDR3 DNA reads TGTGCCAGTAACCCGGGGGTGATAAACTTGAACACTGAAGCTTTCTTT. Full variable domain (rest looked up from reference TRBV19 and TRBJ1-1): DGGITQSPKYLFRKEGQNVTLSCEQNLNHDAMYWYRQDPGQGLRLIYYSQIVNDFQKGDIAEGYSVSREKKESFPLTVTSAQKNPTAFYLCASNPGVINLNTEAFFGQGTRLTVV.

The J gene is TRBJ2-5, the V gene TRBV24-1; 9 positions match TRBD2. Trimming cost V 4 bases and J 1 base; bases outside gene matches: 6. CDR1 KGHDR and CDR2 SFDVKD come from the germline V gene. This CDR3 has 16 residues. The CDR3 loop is CATSDPRRGGQETQYF. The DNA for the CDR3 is TGTGCCACCAGTGACCCCCGGCGGGGGGGCCAAGAGACCCAGTACTTC.

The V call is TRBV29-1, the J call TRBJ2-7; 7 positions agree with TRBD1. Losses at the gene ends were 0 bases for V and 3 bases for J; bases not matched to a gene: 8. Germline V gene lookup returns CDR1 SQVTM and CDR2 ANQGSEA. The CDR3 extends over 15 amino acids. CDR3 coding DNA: TGCAGCGTTGAAGATCAAGACAGGGCCTACTACGAGCAGTACTTC. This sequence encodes CSVEDQDRAYYEQYF.

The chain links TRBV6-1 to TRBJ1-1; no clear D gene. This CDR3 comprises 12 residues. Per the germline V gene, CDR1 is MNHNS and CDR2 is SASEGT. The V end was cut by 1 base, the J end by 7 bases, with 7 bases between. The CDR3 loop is CASSEGQFEAFF. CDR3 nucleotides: TGTGCCAGCAGTGAAGGGCAGTTTGAAGCTTTCTTT.

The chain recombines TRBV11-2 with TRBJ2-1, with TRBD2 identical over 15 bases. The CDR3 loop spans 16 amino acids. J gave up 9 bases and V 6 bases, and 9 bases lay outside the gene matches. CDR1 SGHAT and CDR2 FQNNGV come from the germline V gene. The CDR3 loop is CASSLTRTSGRGEQFF. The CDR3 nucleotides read TGTGCCAGCAGTTTAACCCGGACTAGCGGGAGGGGTGAGCAGTTCTTC.

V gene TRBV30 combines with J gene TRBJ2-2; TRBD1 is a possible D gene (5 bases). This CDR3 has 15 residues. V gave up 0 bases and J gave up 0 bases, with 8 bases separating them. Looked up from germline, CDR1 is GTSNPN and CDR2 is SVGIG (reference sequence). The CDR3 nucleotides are TGTGCCTGGAGTGTACAGGCCTCGAACACCGGGGAGCTGTTTTTT. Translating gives CAWSVQASNTGELFF. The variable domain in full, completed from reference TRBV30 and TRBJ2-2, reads SQTIHQWPATLVQPVGSPLSLECTVEGTSNPNLYWYRQAAGRGLQLLFYSVGIGQISSEVPQNLSASRPQDRQFILSSKKLLLSDSGFYLCAWSVQASNTGELFFGEGSRLTVL.

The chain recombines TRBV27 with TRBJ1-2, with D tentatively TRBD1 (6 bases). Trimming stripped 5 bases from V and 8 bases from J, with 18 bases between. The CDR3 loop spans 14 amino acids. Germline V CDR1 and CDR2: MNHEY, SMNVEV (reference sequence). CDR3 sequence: CASSQLTGPWGYTF. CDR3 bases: TGTGCCAGCAGTCAACTGACAGGCCCTTGGGGCTACACCTTC.

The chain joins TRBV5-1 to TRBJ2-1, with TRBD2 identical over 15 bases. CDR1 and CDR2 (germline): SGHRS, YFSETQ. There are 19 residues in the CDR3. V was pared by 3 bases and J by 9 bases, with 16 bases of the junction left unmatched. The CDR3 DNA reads TGCGCCAGCAGCTCTGGACTAGCGGGGGGGCGAGGGTCTGTCGGTGAGCAGTTCTTC. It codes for CASSSGLAGGRGSVGEQFF.

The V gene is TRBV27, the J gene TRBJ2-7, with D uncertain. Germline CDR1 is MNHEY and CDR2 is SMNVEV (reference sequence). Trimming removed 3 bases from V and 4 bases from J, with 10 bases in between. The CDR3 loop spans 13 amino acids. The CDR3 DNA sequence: TGTGCCAGCAGTTTTCTGGAGCCTTACGAGCAGTACTTC. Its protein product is CASSFLEPYEQYF.

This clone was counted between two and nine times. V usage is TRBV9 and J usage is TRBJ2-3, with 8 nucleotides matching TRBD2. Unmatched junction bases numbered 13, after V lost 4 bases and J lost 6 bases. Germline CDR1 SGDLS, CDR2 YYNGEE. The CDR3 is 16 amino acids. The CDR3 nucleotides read TGTGCCAGCAGCCCTCACCCTAGCGGGCCCGGGGATACGCAGTATTTT. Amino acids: CASSPHPSGPGDTQYF.

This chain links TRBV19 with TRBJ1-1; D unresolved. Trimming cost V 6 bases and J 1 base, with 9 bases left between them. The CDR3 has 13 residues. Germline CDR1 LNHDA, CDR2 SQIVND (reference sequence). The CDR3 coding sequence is TGTGCCAGTAGCAGACAAAAGAACACTGAAGCTTTCTTT. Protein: CASSRQKNTEAFF.

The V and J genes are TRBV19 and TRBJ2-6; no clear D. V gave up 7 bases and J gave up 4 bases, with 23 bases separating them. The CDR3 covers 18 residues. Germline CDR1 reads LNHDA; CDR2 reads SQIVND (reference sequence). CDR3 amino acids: CASTNEEIRLVGANVLTF. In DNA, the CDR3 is TGTGCCAGTACCAATGAGGAAATTCGCTTGGTCGGGGCCAACGTCCTGACTTTC.

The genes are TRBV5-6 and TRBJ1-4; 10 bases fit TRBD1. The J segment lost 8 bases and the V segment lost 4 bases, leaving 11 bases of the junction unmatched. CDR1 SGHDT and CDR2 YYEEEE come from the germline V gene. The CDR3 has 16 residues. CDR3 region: CASSREGTGDGEKLFF. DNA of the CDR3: TGTGCCAGCAGCCGAGAGGGGACAGGGGATGGAGAAAAACTGTTTTTT.